This entry lists 25 T cell receptor beta chains sequenced from one sample in a study of CD8+CD57+ T cells in acquired aplastic anemia. Genomic DNA served as template for TCR beta VDJ and CDR3 profiling. One entry per CDR3 protein, called by TCRdb with MiXCR from the reads. The repertoire has 250,000 to 350,000 distinct CDR3 sequences, around three fifths of them found once; the top ten carry 1% to 1.5%. Sequencing was done on patients that had shown CD8+CD57+ cell expansion by flow cytometry. The sample comprised sorted CD4+, CD8+, or CD8+CD57+ T cells (not recorded which) from PBMCs. These receptors were collected from a human donor with aplastic anemia.

In its sample, this clonotype was seen many times. This chain uses TRBV4-2 with TRBJ2-7; 9 bases fit TRBD2. V gave up 0 bases and J gave up 4 bases; unmatched junction bases: 7. The CDR3 runs to 16 residues. Germline CDR1 reads LGHNA; CDR2 reads YNFKEQ. The DNA of the CDR3 is TGTGCCAGCAGCCAAGAAGGGGGCCTAGCGGGGTACGAGCAGTACTTC. This sequence encodes CASSQEGGLAGYEQYF.

The chain has TRBV7-2 and TRBJ1-6; D remains unclear. CDR3 size: 15 residues. The V end was cut by 5 bases, the J end by 3 bases, with 11 bases between. Germline CDR1 reads SGHTA; CDR2 reads FQGNSA. The CDR3 reads CASSPAGVYNSPLHF. CDR3 nucleotides: TGTGCCAGCAGCCCGGCGGGAGTCTATAATTCACCCCTCCACTTT.

The rearrangement uses TRBV18 and TRBJ1-1, with D possibly TRBD1 on 5 matching bases. V was clipped by 3 bases and J by 3 bases, with 11 bases between them. Germline V gene sequence: CDR1 KGHSH, CDR2 LQKENI. This CDR3 contains 14 residues. In DNA form, the CDR3 reads TGTGCCAGCTCACCCAGGGAAGGTGACACTGAAGCTTTCTTT. Residues: CASSPREGDTEAFF.

This clonotype was observed many times. The V and J genes are TRBV19 and TRBJ2-5; no reliable D call. Trimming stripped 4 bases from V and 0 bases from J, with 6 bases between. The germline V gene encodes CDR1 LNHDA and CDR2 SQIVND (reference sequence). This CDR3 has 13 amino acids. The CDR3 nucleotides are TGTGCCAGTAGTACAGTGTACCAAGAGACCCAGTACTTC. Translating gives CASSTVYQETQYF.

V is TRBV19 and J is TRBJ1-6; 7 positions match TRBD1. Germline V gives CDR1 LNHDA, CDR2 SQIVND (reference sequence). V was pared by 0 bases and J by 7 bases, with 3 bases of the junction left unmatched. The CDR3 runs to 15 residues. The CDR3 region is CASSIDTGANSPLHF. CDR3 DNA: TGTGCCAGTAGTATAGATACAGGGGCGAATTCACCCCTCCACTTT.

This clonotype was seen only a few times. V is TRBV10-3 and J is TRBJ1-4; D might be TRBD1 (6 bases). Trimming stripped 6 bases from V and 8 bases from J, with 13 bases between. Looked up from germline, CDR1 is ENHRY and CDR2 is SYGVKD. This CDR3 contains 13 residues. The CDR3 DNA reads TGTGCCATCAGCGCGGTCGGGGGCGAAAAACTGTTTTTT. Translating it yields CAISAVGGEKLFF.

This chain joins TRBV19 and TRBJ1-1, with D possibly matching TRBD1 (5 bases). Trimming shortened V by 1 base and J by 6 bases, and 15 bases separated the two germline ends. CDR1 is LNHDA and CDR2 is SQIVND in the germline V gene (reference sequence). This CDR3 has 15 amino acids. Here the CDR3 reads CASSIAPAGRAEAFF. CDR3 coding DNA: TGTGCCAGTAGTATAGCCCCGGCAGGGCGGGCTGAAGCTTTCTTT.

As for this clonotype: One end of the junction does not line up with germline, which may come from a read error. The CDR3 loop reads CASISQGAQTYNEQFF. The CDR3 DNA reads as TGCGCCAGCATCTCACAGGGGGCGCAAACCTACAATGAGCAGTTCTTC. The gene calls are TRBV7-3 and TRBJ2-1; the match to TRBD1 covers 9 bases. From germline, CDR1 is SGHTA and CDR2 FQGTGA. This CDR3 region has 16 residues.

This clonotype was counted between two and nine times. The chain is built from TRBV12-3 or TRBV12-4 and TRBJ1-6, with 8 positions matching TRBD1. The CDR3 runs to 15 residues. V gave up 1 base and J gave up 9 bases; unmatched junction bases: 5. CDR3 DNA sequence: TGTGCCAGCAGTTTAGAGGCAGGGGGCATTTCACCCCTCCACTTT. Translating it yields CASSLEAGGISPLHF.

This clonotype was seen many times. CDR3 loop: CASSLGEFTSGNTIYF. The DNA of the CDR3 is TGCGCCAGCAGCTTGGGCGAATTTACCTCTGGAAACACCATATATTTT. The V and J genes are TRBV5-1 and TRBJ1-3; D unresolved. V lost 0 bases and J lost 0, with 10 bases in between. The CDR3 extends over 16 amino acids. CDR1 SGHRS and CDR2 YFSETQ come from the germline V gene.

This chain joins TRBV19 and TRBJ1-2; a possible D gene is TRBD1 (5 bases). Germline V gene sequence: CDR1 LNHDA, CDR2 SQIVND (reference sequence). CDR3 length: 15 residues. Trimming removed 3 bases at V and 4 bases at J, with 15 bases between. CDR3 nucleotides: TGTGCCAGTAGTATCCCTACAGGAACTGCCTATGGCTACACCTTC. This codes for CASSIPTGTAYGYTF.

The rearrangement joins TRBV7-2 to TRBJ2-7; possibly TRBD1 for D (6 bases). The CDR3 has 12 residues. The V end lost 1 base, the J end lost 6 bases, and 7 bases lay between the germline ends. Per germline, CDR1 SGHTA and CDR2 FQGNSA. The CDR3 sequence is CASSLGGLEQYF. For the CDR3, the DNA is TGTGCCAGCAGCTTAGGGGGGCTCGAGCAGTACTTC.

This clonotype occurred once. Sequence at one end of the junction differs from germline and may be a read error. The V and J genes are TRBV7-7 and TRBJ2-5; 11 nucleotides line up with TRBD2. This CDR3 is 18 amino acids long. CDR1 and CDR2 (germline): SSHAT, FNYEAQ (reference sequence). The CDR3 is CASSLRLAGGGEQETQYF. CDR3 coding DNA: TGTGCTAGCAGCTTAAGGCTAGCGGGGGGAGGAGAACAAGAGACCCAGTACTTC.

This clonotype is a singleton in its sample. A junction end diverges from the germline sequence, so it may reflect a read error. The J gene is TRBJ2-6, the V gene TRBV7-8; the D call may be TRBD1 or TRBD2 (7 bases each). The CDR3 runs 15 residues. Germline loops: CDR1 SGHVS, CDR2 FQNEAQ. The CDR3 loop reads CASSQGGLGANVLTF. CDR3 DNA: TGTGCCAGCAGCCAGGGGGGGCTTGGGGCCAACGTCCTGACCTTC.

The gene calls are TRBV9 and TRBJ1-2, with a possible D match to TRBD1 (5 bases). The germline CDR1 and CDR2 sequences are SGDLS and YYNGEE. This CDR3 has 13 residues. The germline V and J ends were trimmed by 4 bases and 4 bases, with 11 bases remaining between them. This CDR3 reads CASSSTGGYGYTF. The CDR3 DNA is TGTGCCAGCAGCTCGACCGGGGGCTATGGCTACACCTTC.

The chain has TRBV9 and TRBJ2-1, with 8 positions matching TRBD1. Germline CDR1 SGDLS, CDR2 YYNGEE. CDR3 length equals 15 residues. Trimming removed 0 bases from V and 4 bases from J; junction bases left unmatched: 3. The chain's CDR3 is CASSVAGGVYNEQFF. CDR3 DNA: TGTGCCAGCAGCGTAGCAGGGGGCGTTTACAATGAGCAGTTCTTC.

This clonotype was recorded only once. This chain links TRBV10-3 with TRBJ2-7, with D unresolved. Deletions cut 1 base from V and 0 bases from J, with 1 base between. The CDR3 extends over 12 amino acids. From germline, CDR1 is ENHRY and CDR2 SYGVKD. The CDR3, as DNA: TGTGCCATCAGTGAGTTCTCCTACGAGCAGTACTTC. Its protein product is CAISEFSYEQYF.

As regards this clonotype: A read error may be the cause here, since a much bigger clone is one base away. The genes are TRBV5-6 and TRBJ2-1, with D perhaps TRBD1 (6 bases). V shed 3 bases and J shed 4 bases, with 23 bases lying between them. Germline V lookup: CDR1 SGHDT, CDR2 YYEEEE. This CDR3 has 18 amino acids. The DNA of the CDR3 is TGTGCCAGCAGCTCGGCCCTAAACGCCGGGACACCGTACAATGAGCAGTTCTTC. Amino acids: CASSSALNAGTPYNEQFF.

The chain has TRBV7-3 and TRBJ1-1; D is unresolved. Trimming removed 6 bases from V and 1 base from J, with 9 bases in between. This CDR3 comprises 13 residues. Germline-derived CDR1 and CDR2 are SGHTA and FQGTGA. CDR3 in amino acids: CASSQLSNTEAFF. The CDR3 DNA sequence: TGTGCCAGCAGTCAACTGTCGAACACTGAAGCTTTCTTT.

This clonotype has just a few counts. This chain joins TRBV20-1 and TRBJ1-1; D uncertain. The CDR3 sequence is 12 residues long. The V and J ends lost 4 bases and 0 bases respectively, with 6 bases between them. Per germline, CDR1 DFQATT and CDR2 SNEGSKA (reference sequence). CDR3 DNA: TGCAGTGCTATTTCGATGAACACTGAAGCTTTCTTT. This gives the protein CSAISMNTEAFF.

This sequence joins TRBV25-1 and TRBJ2-2; 11 bases agree with TRBD1. Trimming at V came to 4 bases and at J to 6 bases, leaving 4 bases not matched to a gene. The CDR3 is 15 amino acids. The germline CDR1 and CDR2 sequences are MGHDK and SYGVNS. The CDR3 nucleotides read TGTGCCAGCAGTGCCGTGGGACAGGGGGCCGGGGAGCTGTTTTTT. Its protein product is CASSAVGQGAGELFF.

The V call is TRBV11-2, the J call TRBJ2-7, with a possible D match to TRBD2 (5 bases). Trimming shortened V by 1 base and J by 3 bases, and 16 bases separated the two germline ends. Germline assignment: CDR1 SGHAT and CDR2 FQNNGV. There are 16 residues in the CDR3. In DNA form, the CDR3 reads TGTGCCAGCAGCTTAGGGAGCGGAGGTATTTTCTACGAGCAGTACTTC. Protein product: CASSLGSGGIFYEQYF. Full variable domain (remainder filled in from reference TRBV11-2 and TRBJ2-7): EAGVAQSPRYKIIEKRQSVAFWCNPISGHATLYWYQQILGQGPKLLIQFQNNGVVDDSQLPKDRFSAERLKGVDSTLKIQPAKLEDSAVYLCASSLGSGGIFYEQYFGPGTRLTVT.

At least ten counts were recorded for this clonotype. V and J are TRBV14 and TRBJ2-3; the D gene is possibly TRBD1 (6 bases). In germline, CDR1 is SGHDN, CDR2 FVKESK. V gave up 0 bases and J gave up 8 bases, with 15 bases separating them. This CDR3 region has 15 residues. The CDR3 DNA sequence: TGTGCCAGCAGCCAAGATGGGGGCCGTTCCGCTACGCAGTATTTT. Its translation: CASSQDGGRSATQYF.

J is TRBJ2-2 and V is TRBV24-1, with unresolved D. The germline V and J ends were trimmed by 4 bases and 2 bases, with 4 bases remaining between them. Germline V gives CDR1 KGHDR, CDR2 SFDVKD. The CDR3 length is 13 residues. The CDR3 DNA follows: TGTGCCACCAGTGAAACCAACACCGGGGAGCTGTTTTTT. Translating it yields CATSETNTGELFF.

Concerning this clonotype: An end of the junction differs from the germline gene, which may be a read error. The V and J genes are TRBV7-2 and TRBJ2-5, with 7 bases that match TRBD1. Germline loops: CDR1 SGHTA, CDR2 FQGNSA. The CDR3 sequence is 14 residues long. This CDR3 is CASSRQGTRVAKYF. CDR3 in DNA: TGTGCAAGCAGCCGACAGGGTACAAGAGTGGCCAAGTACTTC.